The table lists the clone carrying this T cell receptor (beta chain) with many counts. Germline values: CDR1 MDHEN, CDR2 SYDVKM. The CDR3 is made up of 14 amino acids. V lost 5 bases and J 6 bases, leaving 16 bases between the germline ends. MiXCR, applied by TCRdb to the 5' RACE reads, yields one record per CDR3 protein. Among 80,000 or so distinct CDR3 sequences listed, approximately 6% were seen once. The data stem from a study of early T cells in non-severe SARS-CoV-2 infection. The material sequenced was whole blood. The chain employs TRBV28 and TRBJ1-1, with D hard to call. The receptor was isolated from an adult who was a healthcare worker with PCR-confirmed SARS-CoV-2 infection or an uninfected control (not recorded which). Here the CDR3 DNA reads TGTGCCAGCAGTGCAAACACCCGTTTCTCTGAAGCTTTCTTT. It yields the protein CASSANTRFSEAFF.